This is a list of T cell receptor beta chains from one sample in a study of PD-1 blockade in classical Hodgkin lymphoma. Clones were sequenced by immunoSEQ multiplex PCR, and TCRdb holds only the in-frame ones, with some missing. Of around 91,000 clones in the sample, under 90% were seen once. Source: peripheral blood mononuclear cells (PBMCs), taken at baseline. These receptors all stem from a human donor with classical Hodgkin lymphoma. Both conserved end residues are part of each CDR3. A D gene is named only where the DNA matches it firmly. For some rows the clone size is stated as once, few or many, or as a class when expanded; others skip it.

>.|TRBV30|.|TRBJ2-7
TGTGCCTGGAGGTATGGGTACGAGCAGTACTTC
CAWRYGYEQYF
>TRBD1|TRBV30|.|TRBJ1-2
TGTGCCTGGAGTCCTGGACAGGGAGTCCGACTAAACTATGGCTACACCTTC
CAWSPGQGVRLNYGYTF
>.|TRBV19|few|TRBJ2-7
TGTGCCAGTAGTATGGGTTTTCGGTACGAGCAGTACTTC
CASSMGFRYEQYF
>.|TRBV28|.|TRBJ2-7
TGTGCCAGCAGTTGGAACTACGAGCAGTACTTC
CASSWNYEQYF
>.|TRBV9|.|TRBJ2-7
TGTGCCAGCAGCCCCTTAGGAGGCCCACCCTACGAGCAGTACTTC
CASSPLGGPPYEQYF
>TRBD1|TRBV11-2|.|TRBJ1-3
TGTGCCAGCAGCCGCCAACAGGGGAACTCTGGAAACACCATATATTTT
CASSRQQGNSGNTIYF
>.|TRBV7-2|.|TRBJ2-1
TGTGCCAGCAGCTTAGGGGCGGGGGCCAATGAGCAGTTCTTC
CASSLGAGANEQFF
>.|TRBV7-2|.|TRBJ2-5
TGTGCCAGCAGCTTAGATGGAGATCCTAGAAAGACCCAGTACTTC
CASSLDGDPRKTQYF
>.|TRBV30|.|TRBJ1-1
TGTGCCTGGAGTGTAGGTCGGCAGGGCGCAGCTTTCTTT
CAWSVGRQGAAFF
>.|TRBV7-5|.|TRBJ1-2
TGTGTCAGAAGCCCCGACAGGGCTACGTGGTATGGCTACACCTTC
CVRSPDRATWYGYTF
>TRBD1|TRBV6-5|.|TRBJ1-1
TGTGCCAGCAGTTACTACGGGACAGACACTGAAGCTTTCTTT
CASSYYGTDTEAFF
>.|TRBV7-2|.|TRBJ1-5
TGTGCCAGCAGCTTAGGCCCTCTTCAGGGGCCCCAGCATTTT
CASSLGPLQGPQHF
>.|TRBV9|.|TRBJ2-2
TGTGCCAGCAGCGTAAGGTTTCGCGACGGCACGCTGTTTTTT
CASSVRFRDGTLFF
>.|TRBV5-6|.|TRBJ2-7
TGTGCCAGCAGCTTGAGCTCCTACGAGCAGTACTTC
CASSLSSYEQYF
>.|TRBV6-5|.|TRBJ2-1
TGTGCCAGCAGTTACTTCGACAATGAGCAGTTCTTC
CASSYFDNEQFF
>TRBD1|TRBV7-2|once|TRBJ2-7
TGTGCCAGCAGCTCCAGGGGGCCCGGCGAGCAGTACTTC
CASSSRGPGEQYF
>.|TRBV6-1|.|TRBJ2-1
TGTGCCAGCAGTGAATTTGAGGACAATGAGCAGTTCTTC
CASSEFEDNEQFF
>.|TRBV6-5|.|TRBJ2-2
TGTGCCAGCAGTTACAGGTCTAACACCGGGGAGCTGTTTTTT
CASSYRSNTGELFF
>.|TRBV30|.|TRBJ1-1
TGTGCCTGGACCCGGGGACGGCTCACTGAAGCTTTCTTT
CAWTRGRLTEAFF
>.|TRBV11-3|.|TRBJ1-2
TGTGCCAGCACCCGACAGACAACGCATGGCTACACCTTC
CASTRQTTHGYTF
>.|TRBV5-6|.|TRBJ1-2
TGTGCCAGCAGCTTGGCGGGGAGCTTCGGTGGCTACACCTTC
CASSLAGSFGGYTF
>.|TRBV7-9|once|TRBJ2-1
TGTGCCAGCAGCTACTTAGCTACCTTTCGGTACAATGAGCAGTTCTTC
CASSYLATFRYNEQFF
>.|TRBV30|.|TRBJ1-4
TGTGCCTGGAGTTTTCCCATGACAGAGGCTAATGAAAAACTGTTTTTT
CAWSFPMTEANEKLFF
>TRBD1|TRBV27|few|TRBJ2-7
TGTGCCAGCAGTCTAGACCCCGACAGGGTACATTACGAGCAGTACTTC
CASSLDPDRVHYEQYF
>.|TRBV7-2|.|TRBJ2-7
TGTGCCAGCAGCTTAGCGGGGTCCGAGCAGTACTTC
CASSLAGSEQYF
>.|TRBV19|.|TRBJ1-1
TGTGCCAGTAGTATAGCAGGCCCACGGGTGAACACTGAAGCTTTCTTT
CASSIAGPRVNTEAFF
>.|TRBV4-1|.|TRBJ2-2
TGCGCCAGCAGCCAAGTGTATGGGACACCCGGGGAGCTGTTTTTT
CASSQVYGTPGELFF
>.|TRBV18|.|TRBJ2-7
TGTGCCAGCTCACCCATGGGGGCAGGGATTTGGTACGAGCAGTACTTC
CASSPMGAGIWYEQYF
>TRBD1|TRBV6-1|.|TRBJ1-2
TGTGCCAGCAGTGAATTGGGGGTGAGGACAGGGTCATATGGCTACACCTTC
CASSELGVRTGSYGYTF
>.|TRBV21-1|.|TRBJ2-3
.
CASSKFGAGAQYF
>.|TRBV27|.|TRBJ2-7
TGTGCCAGCAGTTTAGGGGGGCCAACCTACGAGCAGTACTTC
CASSLGGPTYEQYF
>.|TRBV4-1|.|TRBJ2-3
TGCGCCAGCAGCCAGCCCGGACAGATTTCGAGGGATACGCAGTATTTT
CASSQPGQISRDTQYF
>.|TRBV11-2|once|TRBJ2-5
TGTGCCAGCAGCTTAGTAGGGCCAAGGGAGGAAGAGACCCAGTACTTC
CASSLVGPREEETQYF
>.|TRBV4-1|.|TRBJ1-1
TGCGCCAGCAGCCACCATAGAGGTGGGGACACTGAAGCTTTCTTT
CASSHHRGGDTEAFF
>.|TRBV2|few|TRBJ2-5
TGTGCCAGCAGTGAACACAGGGTGGAGACCCAGTACTTC
CASSEHRVETQYF
>.|TRBV19|.|TRBJ1-4
TGTGCCAGTAGTCGCACCCAGACCGCCGGTAATGAAAAACTGTTTTTT
CASSRTQTAGNEKLFF
>TRBD1|TRBV29-1|.|TRBJ1-5
TGCAGCGTATCCCTCGGGACAGGGGGAAGCCAGCCCCAGCATTTT
CSVSLGTGGSQPQHF
>TRBD1|TRBV28|.|TRBJ1-5
TGTGCCAGCAGTTTTATGGCGGGACAGGGGGCATTTAATCAGCCCCAGCATTTT
CASSFMAGQGAFNQPQHF
>TRBD2|TRBV18|.|TRBJ2-2
TGTGCCAGCTCAGCACGGGGACTAGCGGAGGCCGCGAACACCGGGGAGCTGTTTTTT
CASSARGLAEAANTGELFF
>.|TRBV6-1|.|TRBJ1-1
TGTGCCAGCAGTGAAACGGGAACAGGGGAAGCTTTCTTT
CASSETGTGEAFF
>TRBD1|TRBV27|.|TRBJ2-5
TGTGCCAGCAGTCCATGGACAGGGTTGGAGACCCAGTACTTC
CASSPWTGLETQYF
>.|TRBV7-9|.|TRBJ2-3
TGTGCCAGCAGCTTAGTCTATGCTAGCTGGGATACGCAGTATTTT
CASSLVYASWDTQYF
>TRBD1|TRBV5-1|once|TRBJ1-2
TGCGCCAGCAGCTTGGCCTCGAAGGGGGCTGGATCCTATGGCTACACCTTC
CASSLASKGAGSYGYTF
>TRBD1|TRBV6-1|.|TRBJ1-1
TGTGCCAGCAGTGGGGGCGGGACAGGAGACACTGAAGCTTTCTTT
CASSGGGTGDTEAFF
>.|TRBV6-5|.|TRBJ1-5
TGTGCCAGCAGTTACATCGGGGACAATCAGCCCCAGCATTTT
CASSYIGDNQPQHF